Below, 2 T cell receptor beta chains from the same sample are listed, as sequenced in a study of CD8 T cells in Susac syndrome. RNA was extracted with the RNeasy kit, and a quantity of 0.5 to 1 ug was reverse transcribed using random hexamers. From the immunoSEQ multiplex PCR reads, TCRdb called clonotypes with MiXCR, one entry per CDR3 protein. The table shows about 200,000 distinct CDR3 sequences, with 85% to 95% occurring only once. The sequenced material came from CD4+ T cells from PBMCs. The receptors here all came from a human donor in good health.

The chain has TRBV12-3 or TRBV12-4 and TRBJ1-5, with TRBD1 as a possible D gene (6 bases). V lost 6 bases and J 3 bases, leaving 12 bases between the germline ends. This CDR3 is built from 14 residues. The CDR3 reads CASSLDSANQPQHF. As DNA, the CDR3 is TGTGCCAGCAGCTTGGACAGCGCCAATCAGCCCCAGCATTTT.

CDR3 DNA: TGTGCCAGCAGTTACGCGGTCCACAATGAGCAGTTCTTC. Translation: CASSYAVHNEQFF. The gene calls are TRBV6-6 and TRBJ2-1; D remains unclear. There are 13 residues in the CDR3. The V gene's germline CDR1 is MNHNY and CDR2 SVGAGI (reference sequence). V was cut by 2 bases and J by 5 bases, with 7 bases left in between.